The 27 T cell receptor beta chains below come from one sample, sequenced in a study of blood T cells in healthy people across ages. Then a second PCR, running roughly 7 to 11 cycles, was carried out with a sample-barcoded 5' primer and a J-beta primer mix. Using its own MiXCR run on the 5' RACE reads, TCRdb lists one record per CDR3 protein. The table lists 1.5 million to 2 million distinct CDR3 sequences, around 50% of them singletons. Sequenced sample: blood. These TCRs come from a middle-aged woman in good health.

The genes are TRBV7-9 and TRBJ1-2; D gene unclear. CDR3 size: 13 residues. CDR1 is SEHNR, CDR2 FQNEAQ, per germline (reference sequence). The V end was cut by 7 bases, the J end by 8 bases, with 17 bases between. The CDR3 sequence: CASTPKGLCGYTF. CDR3 nucleotide sequence: TGTGCCAGCACCCCAAAAGGGCTATGCGGCTACACCTTC.

The chain has TRBV4-1 and TRBJ2-1; 8 positions agree with TRBD2. The junction had 6 bases not matched to a gene; V was cut back by 0 bases and J by 2 bases. Germline V lookup: CDR1 MGHRA, CDR2 YSYEKL. There are 17 residues in the CDR3. Here the CDR3 reads CASSQDGTRITYNEQFF. The CDR3 coding sequence is TGCGCCAGCAGCCAAGATGGGACTAGGATCACCTACAATGAGCAGTTCTTC.

The chain recombines TRBV28 with TRBJ2-1, with 11 bases lining up with TRBD1. This CDR3 has 15 amino acids. V gave up 5 bases and J gave up 7 bases; unmatched junction bases: 7. CDR1 and CDR2 from the germline V gene are MDHEN and SYDVKM. The CDR3 nucleotides read TGTGCCAGCAGTCACGGACAGGGGGCAGAGAATGAGCAGTTCTTC. Translation gives CASSHGQGAENEQFF.

This clonotype was seen a few times. V usage is TRBV18 and J usage is TRBJ2-6; possible D gene TRBD1, 6 bases. Trimming removed 4 bases at V and 0 bases at J, with 10 bases between. Looked up from germline, CDR1 is KGHSH and CDR2 is LQKENI. The CDR3 totals 16 residues. This CDR3 is CASSRGTSSGANVLTF. The CDR3 DNA is TGTGCCAGCTCACGGGGGACAAGCTCTGGGGCCAACGTCCTGACTTTC.

This rearrangement joins TRBV6-5 to TRBJ1-1; D call uncertain. V lost 7 bases and J 3 bases, leaving 15 bases between the germline ends. Germline lookup yields CDR1 MNHEY and CDR2 SVGAGI. This CDR3 is 14 amino acids long. The CDR3 here is CASTRKVGYTEAFF. CDR3 DNA: TGTGCCAGCACCAGGAAGGTGGGGTACACTGAAGCTTTCTTT.

This rearrangement joins TRBV20-1 to TRBJ2-3, with 8 bases aligning to TRBD1. Germline V lookup: CDR1 DFQATT, CDR2 SNEGSKA (reference sequence). V lost 1 base, J lost 6 bases, and 6 bases stayed unmatched. The CDR3 loop spans 14 amino acids. As DNA, the CDR3 is TGCAGTGCTAGAGCCGGGACAGGAATCGATACGCAGTATTTT. The encoded protein is CSARAGTGIDTQYF.

CDR3 coding DNA: TGTGCCAGCAGTGCCTGGGGAGGGGATATCTATGGCTACACCTTC. Translated, it gives CASSAWGGDIYGYTF. The V gene is TRBV6-4, the J gene TRBJ1-2; a weak D match, TRBD1 (5 bases). Germline loops: CDR1 MRHNA, CDR2 SNTAGT. The CDR3 spans 15 residues. Trimming pared 4 bases from V and 4 bases from J, leaving 16 bases between.

This chain uses TRBV6-1 with TRBJ2-5, with 7 bases fitting TRBD2. CDR1 and CDR2 from the germline V gene are MNHNS and SASEGT. With 2 bases clipped from V and 5 bases from J, the junction kept 5 bases outside the gene matches. The CDR3 runs to 14 residues. The CDR3: CASSEIIGGETQYF. In DNA form, the CDR3 reads TGTGCCAGCAGTGAAATCATCGGGGGGGAGACCCAGTACTTC.

This clonotype was found once. This sequence joins TRBV16 and TRBJ1-4, with 8 bases aligning to TRBD1. The ends lost 2 bases at V and 7 bases at J; junction bases unmatched: 6. The CDR3 totals 15 residues. CDR1 is KGHSY and CDR2 is FQNENV in the germline V gene. The CDR3 DNA reads TGTGCCAGCAGCCAACCTGACAGGGGCAGTGAAAAACTGTTTTTT. It specifies CASSQPDRGSEKLFF.

This clonotype was observed a handful of times. The gene calls are TRBV4-2 and TRBJ2-1; 8 bases match TRBD1. The V and J ends lost 1 base and 7 bases, in that order; junction bases with no gene match: 9. The CDR3 is made up of 16 amino acids. Germline values: CDR1 LGHNA, CDR2 YNFKEQ. CDR3 loop: CASSQAYRGTGNEQFF. In DNA, the CDR3 is TGTGCCAGCAGCCAAGCTTATCGGGGGACAGGAAATGAGCAGTTCTTC.

This clonotype occurred a few times. The rearrangement joins TRBV20-1 to TRBJ2-6; D is unresolved. Trimming took off 5 bases at V and 5 bases at J, with 13 bases between the two ends. The germline V gene encodes CDR1 DFQATT and CDR2 SNEGSKA (reference sequence). There are 14 residues in the CDR3. The CDR3 nucleotides are TGCAGTGCTTCTCCCAGCCCCTGGGCCAACGTCCTGACTTTC. It encodes CSASPSPWANVLTF.

A few counts support this clonotype. This rearrangement joins TRBV7-2 to TRBJ2-5; TRBD1 agrees at 7 bases. The J call may not be correct, given that the DNA end is closer to TRBJ2-7. Germline V lookup: CDR1 SGHTA, CDR2 FQGNSA. This CDR3 is built from 14 residues. The CDR3 DNA reads as TGTGCCAGCAGCCCATCCAGGGGGATCCACGAGCAGTACTTC. This codes for CASSPSRGIHEQYF.

Only a few counts were recorded for this clonotype. V usage is TRBV28 and J usage is TRBJ1-5; TRBD1 aligns across 9 bases. V dropped 7 bases and J dropped 6; count of bases not matched to a gene: 4. This CDR3 has 13 residues. Germline V CDR1 and CDR2: MDHEN, SYDVKM. The CDR3 sequence is CASTWDRVQPQHF. The CDR3 DNA follows: TGTGCCAGCACCTGGGACAGGGTTCAGCCCCAGCATTTT.

This CDR3 is CASSQELGDLPPTYGYTF. DNA of the CDR3: TGTGCCAGCAGCCAAGAGTTAGGGGACCTGCCCCCCACCTATGGCTACACCTTC. The chain recombines TRBV3-1 with TRBJ1-2, with a possible D match to TRBD1 (5 bases). Looked up from germline, CDR1 is LGHDT and CDR2 is YNNKEL (reference sequence). Trimming removed 0 bases from V and 4 bases from J, with 21 bases in between. CDR3 length: 18 residues.

This clonotype was detected a few times. The chain links TRBV6-5 to TRBJ2-1, with TRBD2 matching 7 bases. With 3 bases clipped from V and 4 bases from J, the junction kept 6 bases outside the gene matches. CDR3 length equals 15 residues. Looked up from germline, CDR1 is MNHEY and CDR2 is SVGAGI. CDR3 DNA sequence: TGTGCCAGCAGTTATGGCGGGGGAGAATACAATGAGCAGTTCTTC. This encodes CASSYGGGEYNEQFF.

In its sample, this clonotype was seen a few times. The chain combines TRBV24-1 with TRBJ2-5; D is perhaps TRBD1 (5 bases). The CDR3 has 13 residues. The V gene lost 4 bases and the J gene lost 11 bases, with 16 bases spanning the gap. Germline assignment: CDR1 KGHDR and CDR2 SFDVKD. The CDR3 sequence is CATSEGSDSRQYF. The CDR3 DNA reads TGTGCCACCAGTGAGGGAAGCGACAGCCGACAGTACTTC.

This rearrangement joins TRBV6-5 to TRBJ1-2, with unresolved D. Germline V gives CDR1 MNHEY, CDR2 SVGAGI. The ends were cut back, 2 bases at V and 0 bases at J, with 7 bases in the middle. This CDR3 has 14 amino acids. CDR3 sequence: CASSYNQANYGYTF. The CDR3 DNA reads TGTGCCAGCAGTTACAATCAAGCTAACTATGGCTACACCTTC.

This clonotype was seen a handful of times. This rearrangement joins TRBV15 to TRBJ2-5, with D uncertain. This CDR3 region has 15 residues. Germline CDR1 is LNHNV and CDR2 is YYDKDF (reference sequence). Trimming cost V 0 bases and J 4 bases, with 12 bases left between them. The CDR3 loop is CATSREIGVGETQYF. Here the CDR3 DNA reads TGTGCCACCAGCAGAGAAATCGGTGTCGGAGAGACCCAGTACTTC.

The V and J genes are TRBV7-2 and TRBJ2-3; the match to TRBD2 covers 15 bases. The CDR3 spans 17 residues. V dropped 2 bases and J dropped 6; count of bases not matched to a gene: 6. The V gene's germline CDR1 is SGHTA and CDR2 FQGNSA. Written as DNA, the CDR3 is TGTGCCAGCAGCTTAACGGGACTAGCGGGGGGTTCGGATACGCAGTATTTT. This sequence encodes CASSLTGLAGGSDTQYF. Full variable domain (missing parts from reference TRBV7-2 and TRBJ2-3): GAGVSQSPSNKVTEKGKDVELRCDPISGHTALYWYRQSLGQGLEFLIYFQGNSAPDKSGLPSDRFSAERTGGSVSTLTIQRTQQEDSAVYLCASSLTGLAGGSDTQYFGPGTRLTVL.

About this clonotype: Germline is not matched at one junction end, which may reflect a read error. This sequence joins TRBV20-1 and TRBJ1-2, with D possibly being TRBD1 (6 bases). In germline, CDR1 is DFQATT, CDR2 SNEGSKA (reference sequence). The CDR3 is 13 amino acids. Here the CDR3 DNA reads TGCAGGGCTAGGGGGAACATTAACTATGGCTACACCTTC. This encodes CRARGNINYGYTF.

This clonotype was seen only once. This chain uses TRBV5-1 with TRBJ2-3, with a tentative D call TRBD1 (6 bases). The CDR3 length is 16 residues. V lost 0 bases to trimming and J lost 2 bases, with 13 bases between them. Germline V CDR1 and CDR2: SGHRS, YFSETQ. CDR3 amino acids: CASSLVPGAATDTQYF. For the CDR3, the DNA is TGCGCCAGCAGCTTGGTTCCAGGGGCGGCCACAGATACGCAGTATTTT.

Many counts were recorded for this clonotype. The chain recombines TRBV7-2 with TRBJ2-7, with a weak D call TRBD1 (5 bases). The CDR3 spans 14 residues. Germline values: CDR1 SGHTA, CDR2 FQGNSA. Trimming pared 2 bases from V and 3 bases from J, leaving 11 bases between. CDR3: CASSLQGRGYEQYF. Written as DNA, the CDR3 is TGTGCCAGCAGCTTACAGGGTAGGGGCTACGAGCAGTACTTC.

This rearrangement joins TRBV3-1 to TRBJ1-2; 7 positions agree with TRBD1. The CDR3 totals 16 residues. Germline V gives CDR1 LGHDT, CDR2 YNNKEL (reference sequence). Losses at the gene ends were 1 base for V and 2 bases for J; bases not matched to a gene: 7. CDR3 nucleotides: TGTGCCAGCAGCCAAGGTAGGGGACAGAGAAACTATGGCTACACCTTC. Translated: CASSQGRGQRNYGYTF. The variable domain in full, completed from reference TRBV3-1 and TRBJ1-2, reads DTAVSQTPKYLVTQMGNDKSIKCEQNLGHDTMYWYKQDSKKFLKIMFSYNNKELIINETVPNRFSPKSPDKAHLNLHINSLELGDSAVYFCASSQGRGQRNYGYTFGSGTRLTVV.

This clonotype turned up a few times. The chain employs TRBV9 and TRBJ2-3, with D possibly called TRBD1 or TRBD2 (5 bases each). Germline loops: CDR1 SGDLS, CDR2 YYNGEE. The ends were cut back, 0 bases at V and 4 bases at J, with 9 bases in the middle. There are 14 residues in the CDR3. This CDR3 reads CASSVVGAPDTQYF. Here the CDR3 DNA reads TGTGCCAGCAGCGTAGTCGGGGCTCCAGATACGCAGTATTTT.

The rearrangement links TRBV7-2 to TRBJ1-6, with D hard to call. Germline loops: CDR1 SGHTA, CDR2 FQGNSA. The CDR3 is 13 amino acids. Trimming stripped 6 bases from V and 10 bases from J, with 13 bases between. In DNA, the CDR3 is TGTGCCAGCAGTTCAAGGAGGGCGTCACCCCTCCACTTT. Translated, it gives CASSSRRASPLHF.

The chain recombines TRBV5-6 with TRBJ2-1; D is tentatively TRBD1 or TRBD2 (6 bases each). Trimming cost V 0 bases and J 3 bases, with 13 bases left between them. The CDR3 extends over 16 amino acids. In germline, CDR1 is SGHDT, CDR2 YYEEEE. The DNA for the CDR3 is TGTGCCAGCAGCTTGGCCGTCGGGGGCCACTACAATGAGCAGTTCTTC. Its protein product is CASSLAVGGHYNEQFF.

The chain has TRBV20-1 and TRBJ2-7; TRBD1 matches at 9 bases. Germline V gene sequence: CDR1 DFQATT, CDR2 SNEGSKA (reference sequence). The CDR3 is 15 residues long. V lost 5 bases, J lost 6 bases, and 14 bases stayed unmatched. CDR3 residues: CSAHTGTGKFGEQYF. The CDR3 DNA reads as TGCAGTGCTCATACCGGGACAGGGAAATTCGGCGAGCAGTACTTC.